These 20 T cell receptor beta chains came from one sample sequenced in a study of post-analysis software for immune sequencing data. Whole-study results and caveats: Among a handful of TRBV segments more frequent in patients than controls were TRBV5-6, TRBV5-1 and TRBV20-1.

Unique molecular identifiers had been added to the TCR beta cDNA libraries. TCRdb re-called the PCR reads with MiXCR, one entry per CDR3 protein. The sample lists roughly 700,000 distinct CDR3 sequences, just under 30% occurring once. These receptors are not linked to any known antigen. Material for sequencing was blood. Receptors were obtained from a girl between 10 and 17 years old with multiple sclerosis.

The V call is TRBV15, the J call TRBJ2-1, with D perhaps matching TRBD1 or TRBD2 (6 bases each). The CDR3 runs to 17 residues. Per the germline V gene, CDR1 is LNHNV and CDR2 is YYDKDF (reference sequence). V shed 3 bases and J shed 6 bases, with 21 bases lying between them. CDR3 sequence reads: CATSSDKMGGEGNEQFF. In DNA, the CDR3 is TGTGCCACCAGCAGCGATAAAATGGGGGGCGAGGGCAATGAGCAGTTCTTC.

The rearrangement uses TRBV20-1 and TRBJ2-2, with D possibly being TRBD1 or TRBD2 (5 bases each). The CDR3 has 14 residues. Germline values: CDR1 DFQATT, CDR2 SNEGSKA (reference sequence). Between the trimmed V and J ends, which lost 5 bases and 3 bases, there was a span of 13 bases. Here the CDR3 reads CSAFRGPYTGELFF. CDR3 coding DNA: TGCAGTGCTTTTCGGGGCCCGTACACCGGGGAGCTGTTTTTT.

Concerning this clonotype: A read error may account for a junction end that differs from germline. The chain is built from TRBV6-6 and TRBJ2-7; D is uncertain. The CDR3 spans 12 residues. CDR1 is MNHNY and CDR2 is SVGAGI in the germline V gene (reference sequence). The CDR3 coding sequence is TGTGCCAGCAGCCCTAACCTCTACAAGCAGTACTTC. This gives the protein CASSPNLYKQYF.

This clonotype was counted only a few times. The V and J genes are TRBV7-2 and TRBJ2-5; tentative D call: TRBD2 (7 bases). The V and J ends lost 5 bases and 4 bases respectively, with 14 bases between them. Germline-derived CDR1 and CDR2 are SGHTA and FQGNSA. This CDR3 is built from 14 residues. The CDR3 loop reads CASSEGGGGETQYF. The CDR3 nucleotides read TGTGCCAGCAGCGAGGGGGGAGGGGGAGAGACCCAGTACTTC. The whole variable domain, remainder taken from reference TRBV7-2 and TRBJ2-5, is GAGVSQSPSNKVTEKGKDVELRCDPISGHTALYWYRQSLGQGLEFLIYFQGNSAPDKSGLPSDRFSAERTGGSVSTLTIQRTQQEDSAVYLCASSEGGGGETQYFGPGTRLLVL.

This chain links TRBV10-3 with TRBJ2-7; D is unclear. The germline V gene has CDR1 ENHRY and CDR2 SYGVKD. The CDR3 length is 13 residues. V was clipped by 10 bases and J by 2 bases, with 15 bases between them. CDR3 DNA: TGTGCCAGCCCACAGAGAAAAACCTACGAGCAGTACTTC. Its translation is CASPQRKTYEQYF.

The genes are TRBV28 and TRBJ2-4, with D possibly being TRBD2 (5 bases). The CDR3 loop spans 16 amino acids. Trimming took off 5 bases at V and 13 bases at J, with 27 bases between the two ends. In germline, CDR1 is MDHEN, CDR2 SYDVKM. For the CDR3, the DNA is TGTGCCAGCAGTAGGAGAGGGTCTGCCCTTTACAATGAGCAGTACTTC. As protein: CASSRRGSALYNEQYF.

This clonotype came up a few times. V and J are TRBV28 and TRBJ2-5; no clear D. The CDR3 covers 15 residues. The V end lost 10 bases, the J end lost 4 bases, and 22 bases lay between the germline ends. Germline-derived CDR1 and CDR2 are MDHEN and SYDVKM. In DNA form, the CDR3 reads TGTGCCACCCTCATGGGCTTGGGGTGGTCAGAGACCCAGTACTTC. Protein: CATLMGLGWSETQYF.

This clonotype came up a few times. This rearrangement joins TRBV6-6 to TRBJ1-2; no clear D gene. Germline loops: CDR1 MNHNY, CDR2 SVGAGI (reference sequence). CDR3 length: 11 residues. V shed 6 bases and J shed 7 bases, with 9 bases lying between them. CDR3 coding DNA: TGTGCCAGCAGCCCCATGACTGGCTACACCTTC. It is translated as CASSPMTGYTF.

Details on this clonotype: A read error is possible here, since a much larger clone lies one base away. The genes are TRBV3-1 and TRBJ2-5; unclear D gene. The DNA end is a closer match to TRBJ2-7, so the J assignment may be wrong. Germline CDR1 reads LGHDT; CDR2 reads YNNKEL (reference sequence). CDR3 size: 14 residues. CDR3 coding DNA: TGTGCCAGCAGCCAACGCCAAGCCTGGGGCGAGCAGTACTTC. Protein sequence: CASSQRQAWGEQYF.

The J gene is TRBJ2-5, the V gene TRBV29-1; D unclear. Germline V gene data show CDR1 as SQVTM and CDR2 as ANQGSEA. There are 12 residues in the CDR3. In DNA form, the CDR3 reads TGCGGTGTTACTAAAGGGAAAGAGACCCAGTACTTC. Protein sequence: CGVTKGKETQYF.

This clonotype was counted ten times or more. This chain joins TRBV28 and TRBJ2-5, with no clear D. The CDR3 consists of 13 residues. Per the germline V gene, CDR1 is MDHEN and CDR2 is SYDVKM. V lost 2 bases and J lost 5, with 9 bases in between. CDR3 in amino acids: CASSLTSRETQYF. Here the CDR3 DNA reads TGTGCCAGCAGTTTAACTTCGCGGGAGACCCAGTACTTC.

CDR3 sequence: CASSFGRMNTEAFF. The CDR3 DNA sequence: TGTGCCAGCAGTTTCGGACGGATGAACACTGAAGCTTTCTTT. The rearrangement links TRBV6-6 to TRBJ1-1; no clear D. Germline values: CDR1 MNHNY, CDR2 SVGAGI (reference sequence). Trimming removed 4 bases at V and 0 bases at J, with 9 bases between. This CDR3 comprises 14 residues.

This clonotype was counted only a few times. The chain couples TRBV7-9 to TRBJ2-1; no definite D call. The CDR3 spans 15 residues. Germline V gives CDR1 SEHNR, CDR2 FQNEAQ (reference sequence). V was clipped by 5 bases and J by 4 bases, with 15 bases between them. In DNA form, the CDR3 reads TGTGCCAGCAGCCTAAAATCCGGGTTATACAATGAGCAGTTCTTC. It codes for CASSLKSGLYNEQFF.

In nucleotides, the CDR3 is TGCAGTGCTAGACGACAGGGGGTCCCCTACGAGCAGTACTTC. Its protein product is CSARRQGVPYEQYF. The V and J genes are TRBV20-1 and TRBJ2-7, with 9 bases aligning to TRBD1. V was pared by 2 bases and J by 2 bases, with 4 bases of the junction left unmatched. The CDR3 has 14 amino acids. Per the germline V gene, CDR1 is DFQATT and CDR2 is SNEGSKA (reference sequence).

The chain is built from TRBV29-1 and TRBJ2-1, with 8 bases lining up with TRBD2. This CDR3 is 12 amino acids long. The ends lost 5 bases at V and 6 bases at J; junction bases unmatched: 3. Germline loops: CDR1 SQVTM, CDR2 ANQGSEA. In nucleotides, the CDR3 is TGCAGCGTTACGGGGGGGGCCAATGAGCAGTTCTTC. Its protein product is CSVTGGANEQFF.

This clonotype was detected many times. CDR3 protein: CSVELAEGGNEQFF. As DNA, the CDR3 is TGCAGCGTTGAATTAGCGGAGGGGGGGAATGAGCAGTTCTTC. The V call is TRBV29-1, the J call TRBJ2-1; D is perhaps TRBD2 (7 bases). Trimming removed 2 bases at V and 7 bases at J, with 15 bases between. This CDR3 has 14 amino acids. The germline V gene encodes CDR1 SQVTM and CDR2 ANQGSEA.

The chain has TRBV28 and TRBJ1-2; 7 bases map to TRBD1. CDR3 size: 16 residues. Germline V CDR1 and CDR2: MDHEN, SYDVKM. V shed 3 bases and J 4 bases; nucleotides not matched to a gene: 11. CDR3 residues: CASSFYRDRRSYGYTF. The CDR3 DNA reads as TGTGCCAGCAGTTTTTACCGGGACAGAAGATCCTATGGCTACACCTTC.

V and J are TRBV7-2 and TRBJ2-5; the D gene could be TRBD1 or TRBD2 (5 bases each). V gave up 0 bases and J gave up 1 base, with 15 bases separating them. Germline values: CDR1 SGHTA, CDR2 FQGNSA. This CDR3 is 17 amino acids long. The CDR3 bases are TGTGCCAGCAGCTTAGCAGGGCGAGTGGGGACCCAAGAGACCCAGTACTTC. It specifies CASSLAGRVGTQETQYF.

The chain combines TRBV7-2 with TRBJ1-5; no clear D gene. This CDR3 comprises 15 residues. V lost 1 base, J lost 0 bases, and 7 bases lay in between. CDR1 and CDR2 (germline): SGHTA, FQGNSA. CDR3 residues: CASSLDGSSNQPQHF. The CDR3 DNA reads as TGTGCCAGCAGCTTAGATGGCAGTAGCAATCAGCCCCAGCATTTT.

The rearrangement links TRBV20-1 to TRBJ2-7; 8 bases map to TRBD1. The end of the DNA fits TRBJ2-5 better, so the J call may be wrong. The CDR3 has 13 amino acids. CDR1 and CDR2 from the germline V gene are DFQATT and SNEGSKA (reference sequence). The CDR3 DNA is TGCAGTGCCCCGGGACAGGTGACTGAGACCCAGTACTTC. It yields the protein CSAPGQVTETQYF.